Presented here are 9 T cell receptor beta chains from one specimen sequenced in a study of cytomegalovirus exposure and HLA in healthy donors. 60 Vbeta and 13 Jbeta primers were used in PCR. Assay used: immunoSEQ multiplex PCR; TCRdb lists only in-frame clones, some missing. The table has about 160,000 clones, around four fifths seen once. The sample taken for sequencing was PBMCs. The source of these receptors is a girl aged 2-9 years in good health and CMV-seropositive.

The rearrangement joins TRBV27 to TRBJ1-1; 9 positions match TRBD1. With 4 bases clipped from V and 10 bases from J, the junction kept 10 bases outside the gene matches. Germline CDR1 and CDR2: MNHEY and SMNVEV (reference sequence). The CDR3 extends over 14 amino acids. The CDR3 sequence is CASSSPRQGEGAFF. The CDR3 DNA follows: TGTGCCAGCAGTTCCCCGCGACAGGGGGAGGGAGCTTTCTTT.

The rearrangement joins TRBV4-1 to TRBJ2-1, with 9 nucleotides matching TRBD2. The ends lost 3 bases at V and 2 bases at J; junction bases unmatched: 2. Germline V gene data show CDR1 as MGHRA and CDR2 as YSYEKL. The CDR3 length is 15 residues. CDR3 DNA sequence: TGCGCCAGCAGCCATCTAGCGGGAACCTACAATGAGCAGTTCTTC. It codes for CASSHLAGTYNEQFF.

The V gene is TRBV15, the J gene TRBJ2-5, with 7 bases lining up with TRBD2. CDR3 length: 14 residues. With 6 bases clipped from V and 1 base from J, the junction kept 5 bases outside the gene matches. In germline, CDR1 is LNHNV, CDR2 YYDKDF (reference sequence). CDR3 residues: CATRGGRAQETQYF. The CDR3 bases are TGTGCCACCAGAGGTGGGAGGGCCCAAGAGACCCAGTACTTC.

The chain recombines TRBV5-1 with TRBJ2-5; 13 positions agree with TRBD2. The CDR3 totals 19 residues. J was trimmed by 0 bases and V by 4 bases; bases with no gene match: 12. The germline V gene encodes CDR1 SGHRS and CDR2 YFSETQ. DNA of the CDR3: TGCGCCAGCAGCGACGGACTAGCGGGAGTCCGATTTGACCAAGAGACCCAGTACTTC. As protein: CASSDGLAGVRFDQETQYF. Complete variable domain (other parts from reference TRBV5-1 and TRBJ2-5): KAGVTQTPRYLIKTRGQQVTLSCSPISGHRSVSWYQQTPGQGLQFLFEYFSETQRNKGNFPGRFSGRQFSNSRSEMNVSTLELGDSALYLCASSDGLAGVRFDQETQYFGPGTRLLVL.

This chain links TRBV4-1 with TRBJ1-2; D remains ambiguous. The CDR3 is 14 amino acids. The germline V gene encodes CDR1 MGHRA and CDR2 YSYEKL. V lost 2 bases and J lost 6, with 13 bases in between. The CDR3 DNA reads TGCGCCAGCAGCCAACCGACAAACAATCATGGCTACACCTTC. This encodes CASSQPTNNHGYTF.

The chain links TRBV6-4 to TRBJ2-2, with 10 nucleotides matching TRBD2. The CDR3 length is 18 residues. The V segment lost 1 base and the J segment 6 bases; nucleotides outside the gene matches: 11. Germline V CDR1 and CDR2: MRHNA, SNTAGT. CDR3 in DNA: TGTGCCAGCAGTGACTGGAGCGAAGCGGGAGGGCCGTCCGGGGAGCTGTTTTTT. Its translation is CASSDWSEAGGPSGELFF.

V gene TRBV29-1 combines with J gene TRBJ1-5; TRBD1 aligns across 7 bases. The CDR3 contains 12 residues. Germline CDR1 SQVTM, CDR2 ANQGSEA. V trimming: 4 bases; J trimming: 8 bases; junction bases outside the gene matches: 5. Here the CDR3 reads CSVALQGEPQHF. CDR3 sequence (DNA): TGCAGCGTTGCTCTGCAGGGGGAGCCCCAGCATTTT. The full variable domain, in which reference TRBV29-1 and TRBJ1-5 provide the parts outside the CDR3, is SAVISQKPSRDICQRGTSLTIQCQVDSQVTMMFWYRQQPGQSLTLIATANQGSEATYESGFVIDKFPISRPNLTFSTLTVSNMSPEDSSIYLCSVALQGEPQHFGDGTRLSIL.

Only a few counts were recorded for this clone. This chain uses TRBV5-1 with TRBJ2-2; 7 nucleotides align to TRBD1. Germline CDR1 is SGHRS and CDR2 is YFSETQ. Trimming at V came to 7 bases and at J to 1 base, leaving 7 bases not matched to a gene. There are 15 residues in the CDR3. The CDR3 protein is CASRTWTGNTGELFF. In DNA, the CDR3 is TGCGCCAGCCGCACCTGGACAGGGAACACCGGGGAGCTGTTTTTT.

This clone has a handful of counts. The V call is TRBV10-3, the J call TRBJ1-1, with a tentative D call TRBD1 (5 bases). Germline V gene sequence: CDR1 ENHRY, CDR2 SYGVKD. The V end was cut by 9 bases, the J end by 0 bases, with 8 bases between. The CDR3 contains 12 residues. DNA for the CDR3: TGTGCCATAAGGGGTCTGAACACTGAAGCTTTCTTT. As protein: CAIRGLNTEAFF.